This TCR beta chain emerged from a study of blood T cells in healthy people across ages. This CDR3 is built from 14 residues. Trimming at V came to 2 bases and at J to 3 bases, leaving 1 base not matched to a gene. Per germline, CDR1 LGHNA and CDR2 YSLEER. This clonotype was found a few times. Through a sample-barcoded 5' primer and a J-beta primer mix, a second PCR was run for roughly 6 to 11 cycles. TCRdb analysed the 5' RACE reads with MiXCR anew, one entry per CDR3 protein. The table has some 880,000 distinct CDR3 sequences, about 37% seen once; the top ten hold about an eighth. V is TRBV4-3 and J is TRBJ2-3; the match to TRBD2 covers 8 bases. The specimen sequenced was blood. This TCR came from a man between 18 and 29 years old in good health. The CDR3 DNA follows: TGCGCCAGCAGCCAAAGACTAGCGACAGATACGCAGTATTTT. Translated, it gives CASSQRLATDTQYF.